A selection of T cell receptor beta chains follows, all from one sample in a study of CXCR3-negative and CXCR3-positive naive CD8 T cells. TCRdb re-called the 5' RACE reads; one entry per CDR3 protein, DNA not given. This table holds roughly 80,000 distinct CDR3 sequences. Sequenced sample: naive CXCR3+ CD8+ T cells from blood. All receptors derive from a human donor in good health. Some clones in this sample may be carry-over from other donors' samples. Both conserved end residues are part of each CDR3.

cdr3_length: 16
j_call: TRBJ2-1
v_call: TRBV4-2
cdr3_aa: CASSPRLAGAHNEQFF

cdr3_length: 14
j_call: TRBJ1-5
v_call: TRBV6-5
cdr3_aa: CASRPDGSNQPQHF

cdr3_length: 13
j_call: TRBJ1-1
v_call: TRBV7-9
cdr3_aa: CAGGRTVNTEAFF

cdr3_length: 14
j_call: TRBJ1-2
v_call: TRBV29-1
cdr3_aa: CSVERIDSGRGYTF

cdr3_length: 17
j_call: TRBJ2-2
v_call: TRBV14
cdr3_aa: CASSQEGIAGETGELFF

cdr3_length: 15
j_call: TRBJ1-6
v_call: TRBV28
cdr3_aa: CASSDPGQGVSPLHF

cdr3_length: 12
j_call: TRBJ2-7
v_call: TRBV6-6
cdr3_aa: CASSYSIDEQYF

cdr3_length: 15
j_call: TRBJ2-2
v_call: TRBV28
cdr3_aa: CASSAPEVRAGELFF

cdr3_length: 13
j_call: TRBJ1-4
v_call: TRBV5-1
cdr3_aa: CARNGTEDEKLFF

cdr3_length: 15
j_call: TRBJ2-2
v_call: TRBV29-1
cdr3_aa: CSVELNSGIGGELFF

cdr3_length: 15
j_call: TRBJ1-2
v_call: TRBV27
cdr3_aa: CASSSEGLANYGYTF

cdr3_length: 16
j_call: TRBJ2-1
v_call: TRBV7-9
cdr3_aa: CASSLPRGAAYNEQFF

cdr3_length: 14
j_call: TRBJ2-3
v_call: TRBV7-8
cdr3_aa: CASSPGQGLDTQYF

cdr3_length: 17
j_call: TRBJ2-2
v_call: TRBV3-1
cdr3_aa: CASSQVGLAANTGELFF

cdr3_length: 13
j_call: TRBJ2-2
v_call: TRBV15
cdr3_aa: CATMRLNTGELFF

cdr3_length: 12
j_call: TRBJ2-1
v_call: TRBV6-2/TRBV6-3
cdr3_aa: CASSYSNDEQFF

cdr3_length: 11
j_call: TRBJ1-1
v_call: TRBV29-1
cdr3_aa: CSVPSGTEAFF

cdr3_length: 12
j_call: TRBJ1-1
v_call: TRBV12-3/TRBV12-4
cdr3_aa: CASTGWDTEAFF

cdr3_length: 11
j_call: TRBJ2-7
v_call: TRBV12-3/TRBV12-4
cdr3_aa: CTSSADYEQYF

cdr3_length: 16
j_call: TRBJ2-3
v_call: TRBV12-3/TRBV12-4
cdr3_aa: CASSPPAISGEDTQYF

cdr3_length: 12
j_call: TRBJ1-2
v_call: TRBV13
cdr3_aa: CASSLFQEGYTF

cdr3_length: 15
j_call: TRBJ2-7
v_call: TRBV9
cdr3_aa: CASSVGYDRSYEQYF

cdr3_length: 16
j_call: TRBJ1-4
v_call: TRBV27
cdr3_aa: CASSLTPGPLVEKLFF

cdr3_length: 15
j_call: TRBJ2-1
v_call: TRBV29-1
cdr3_aa: CSVVFRDRSYNEQFF

cdr3_length: 15
j_call: TRBJ1-3
v_call: TRBV9
cdr3_aa: CASSVEGQAGNTIYF

cdr3_length: 13
j_call: TRBJ1-5
v_call: TRBV6-1
cdr3_aa: CASSEALPKPQHF

cdr3_length: 17
j_call: TRBJ2-3
v_call: TRBV14
cdr3_aa: CASSQGVAAGFLDTQYF

cdr3_length: 16
j_call: TRBJ2-3
v_call: TRBV12-3/TRBV12-4
cdr3_aa: CASSLGLAGSTDTQYF

cdr3_length: 13
j_call: TRBJ1-1
v_call: TRBV29-1
cdr3_aa: CSVEGSYRETAFF

cdr3_length: 16
j_call: TRBJ2-7
v_call: TRBV15
cdr3_aa: CATSRIPGQGDYEQYF

cdr3_length: 15
j_call: TRBJ2-1
v_call: TRBV28
cdr3_aa: CASSFLGEGVNEQFF

cdr3_length: 15
j_call: TRBJ2-3
v_call: TRBV7-3
cdr3_aa: CASSLGGARTDTQYF

cdr3_length: 13
j_call: TRBJ2-5
v_call: TRBV20-1
cdr3_aa: CSANAWVGETQYF

cdr3_length: 13
j_call: TRBJ2-7
v_call: TRBV7-2
cdr3_aa: CASSWTGSYEQYF

cdr3_length: 14
j_call: TRBJ2-1
v_call: TRBV29-1
cdr3_aa: CSVEAWTEDNEQFF

cdr3_length: 14
j_call: TRBJ2-4
v_call: TRBV12-3/TRBV12-4
cdr3_aa: CASSFGTDKNIQYF

cdr3_length: 16
j_call: TRBJ1-5
v_call: TRBV7-3
cdr3_aa: CASRPRDRGRRQPQHF

cdr3_length: 12
j_call: TRBJ2-5
v_call: TRBV3-1
cdr3_aa: CASSQQEETQYF

cdr3_length: 15
j_call: TRBJ1-5
v_call: TRBV4-3
cdr3_aa: CASSQDRGRSQPQHF

cdr3_length: 15
j_call: TRBJ2-1
v_call: TRBV14
cdr3_aa: CASSTGLEGGNEQFF

cdr3_length: 15
j_call: TRBJ2-7
v_call: TRBV28
cdr3_aa: CASSLFPRASREQYF

cdr3_length: 11
j_call: TRBJ1-1
v_call: TRBV19
cdr3_aa: CASTTTDEAFF

cdr3_length: 12
j_call: TRBJ1-1
v_call: TRBV13
cdr3_aa: CASSALGTEAFF

cdr3_length: 16
j_call: TRBJ2-1
v_call: TRBV7-6
cdr3_aa: CASSLDHYGRNNEQFF

cdr3_length: 16
j_call: TRBJ2-1
v_call: TRBV9
cdr3_aa: CASSGGSGASYNEQFF

cdr3_length: 13
j_call: TRBJ2-2
v_call: TRBV29-1
cdr3_aa: CSAGPANTGELFF

cdr3_length: 16
j_call: TRBJ2-2
v_call: TRBV4-2
cdr3_aa: CASSQDAGGGTGELFF

cdr3_length: 15
j_call: TRBJ2-1
v_call: TRBV20-1
cdr3_aa: CSANSGISSYNEQFF

cdr3_length: 16
j_call: TRBJ2-7
v_call: TRBV4-1
cdr3_aa: CASSQENQGAVYEQYF

cdr3_length: 14
j_call: TRBJ1-1
v_call: TRBV10-3
cdr3_aa: CAISDAGLNTEAFF

cdr3_length: 17
j_call: TRBJ2-5
v_call: TRBV6-2/TRBV6-3
cdr3_aa: CASRQIEKQGIEETQYF

cdr3_length: 15
j_call: TRBJ2-7
v_call: TRBV10-3
cdr3_aa: CAIGGGDTSSYEQYF

cdr3_length: 15
j_call: TRBJ1-1
v_call: TRBV4-2
cdr3_aa: CASSHGTGMNTEAFF

cdr3_length: 17
j_call: TRBJ2-3
v_call: TRBV7-3
cdr3_aa: CASSLNPGGPSTDTQYF

cdr3_length: 14
j_call: TRBJ2-2
v_call: TRBV2
cdr3_aa: CASSGDRGLGELFF

cdr3_length: 13
j_call: TRBJ1-1
v_call: TRBV20-1
cdr3_aa: CSARTLSDTEAFF

cdr3_length: 12
j_call: TRBJ2-7
v_call: TRBV6-2/TRBV6-3
cdr3_aa: CASSAGTTEQYF

cdr3_length: 16
j_call: TRBJ2-5
v_call: TRBV29-1
cdr3_aa: CSVEGGRAQKQETQYF

cdr3_length: 14
j_call: TRBJ2-5
v_call: TRBV20-1
cdr3_aa: CSAPWGPARETQYF

cdr3_length: 16
j_call: TRBJ2-2
v_call: TRBV5-1
cdr3_aa: CASSLKQDTNTGELFF